Following are 12 T cell receptor beta chains from one sample sequenced in a study of cytomegalovirus exposure and HLA in healthy donors. The PCR contained 60 Vbeta and 13 Jbeta primers. Profiling relied on immunoSEQ multiplex PCR, and the TCRdb table lists in-frame clones only, not all of them. This table holds about 150,000 clones, around 80% found once. Sequences were obtained from PBMCs. The receptors were sampled from a woman between 18 and 29 years old in good health and CMV-seronegative.

The chain links TRBV6-1 to TRBJ1-1; D is undetermined. Germline CDR1 reads MNHNS; CDR2 reads SASEGT. V lost 3 bases to trimming and J lost 1 base, with 9 bases between them. There are 14 residues in the CDR3. CDR3 in amino acids: CASSETRTNTEAFF. For the CDR3, the DNA is TGTGCCAGCAGTGAGACACGAACGAACACTGAAGCTTTCTTT.

The chain recombines TRBV6-5 with TRBJ2-3, with 9 bases aligning to TRBD2. From germline, CDR1 is MNHEY and CDR2 SVGAGI. Unmatched junction bases numbered 3, after V lost 7 bases and J lost 1 base. The CDR3 loop spans 14 amino acids. This CDR3 reads CASTKRGGTDTQYF. CDR3 DNA sequence: TGTGCCAGCACCAAGCGGGGGGGCACAGATACGCAGTATTTT.

This chain links TRBV5-4 with TRBJ2-5, with 13 positions matching TRBD2. The germline gives CDR1 SGHNT, CDR2 YYREEE (reference sequence). Trimming removed 4 bases from V and 2 bases from J; junction bases left unmatched: 2. The CDR3 runs 15 residues. The CDR3 sequence is CASSPLAGGQETQYF. DNA of the CDR3: TGTGCCAGCAGCCCACTAGCGGGGGGGCAAGAGACCCAGTACTTC. Combining the CDR3 with reference TRBV5-4 and TRBJ2-5 gives the whole variable domain ETGVTQSPTHLIKTRGQQVTLRCSSQSGHNTVSWYQQALGQGPQFIFQYYREEENGRGNFPPRFSGLQFPNYSSELNVNALELDDSALYLCASSPLAGGQETQYFGPGTRLLVL.

The chain couples TRBV6-6 to TRBJ1-4; D gene unclear. Trimming pared 8 bases from V and 8 bases from J, leaving 15 bases between. The CDR3 runs 13 residues. From germline, CDR1 is MNHNY and CDR2 SVGAGI (reference sequence). CDR3 loop: CASLGGVVEKLFF. As DNA, the CDR3 is TGTGCCAGCTTAGGAGGAGTAGTCGAAAAACTGTTTTTT.

CDR3 DNA sequence: TGTGCCAGCAGCTTAGGACAGTGGTACACCGGGGAGCTGTTTTTT. This gives the protein CASSLGQWYTGELFF. V gene TRBV5-4 combines with J gene TRBJ2-2; D is perhaps TRBD1 (6 bases). This CDR3 contains 15 residues. Germline V gene data show CDR1 as SGHNT and CDR2 as YYREEE (reference sequence). Trimming shortened V by 2 bases and J by 3 bases, and 11 bases separated the two germline ends.

DNA of the CDR3: TGTGCCAGCAGTGGCAGATCAATGACACCTTCGACTGAAGCTTTCTTT. Translating gives CASSGRSMTPSTEAFF. V gene TRBV6-6 combines with J gene TRBJ1-1; D not certain. The CDR3 runs to 16 residues. The V gene's germline CDR1 is MNHNY and CDR2 SVGAGI (reference sequence). The V and J ends lost 5 bases and 5 bases respectively, with 21 bases between them.

The chain carries TRBV6-1 and TRBJ2-1; weak D call: TRBD2 (7 bases). This CDR3 comprises 13 residues. The germline V gene has CDR1 MNHNS and CDR2 SASEGT. Trimming cost V 9 bases and J 10 bases, with 19 bases left between them. CDR3 region: CASTGRVWGEQFF. The CDR3 DNA is TGTGCCAGTACAGGGAGGGTATGGGGAGAGCAGTTCTTC.

The table lists this clone with a few counts. The chain joins TRBV15 to TRBJ2-3; a weak D match, TRBD2 (6 bases). Germline-derived CDR1 and CDR2 are LNHNV and YYDKDF (reference sequence). This CDR3 comprises 16 residues. V was clipped by 0 bases and J by 4 bases, with 14 bases between them. CDR3 protein: CATSRESGRGADTQYF. CDR3 DNA: TGTGCCACCAGCAGAGAATCGGGGCGGGGTGCAGATACGCAGTATTTT.

The chain has TRBV30 and TRBJ2-1, with D uncertain. With 1 base removed from V and 0 bases from J, the gap between germline ends came to 13 bases. The CDR3 has 16 amino acids. CDR1 and CDR2 from the germline V gene are GTSNPN and SVGIG (reference sequence). CDR3 DNA sequence: TGTGCCTGGAGTGCAGTGATAGCCAGCTCCTACAATGAGCAGTTCTTC. This translates into CAWSAVIASSYNEQFF. Using reference TRBV30 and TRBJ2-1 for the parts outside the CDR3, the full variable domain is SQTIHQWPATLVQPVGSPLSLECTVEGTSNPNLYWYRQAAGRGLQLLFYSVGIGQISSEVPQNLSASRPQDRQFILSSKKLLLSDSGFYLCAWSAVIASSYNEQFFGPGTRLTVL.

The chain links TRBV5-6 to TRBJ1-3; TRBD1 is a possible D gene (5 bases). Germline V gives CDR1 SGHDT, CDR2 YYEEEE. The ends were cut back, 4 bases at V and 0 bases at J, with 8 bases in the middle. The CDR3 totals 14 residues. The CDR3 here is CASSRQRSGNTIYF. CDR3 DNA: TGTGCCAGCAGCCGACAGCGCTCTGGAAACACCATATATTTT. Looking up the rest from reference TRBV5-6 and TRBJ1-3 gives the full variable domain: DAGVTQSPTHLIKTRGQQVTLRCSPKSGHDTVSWYQQALGQGPQFIFQYYEEEERQRGNFPDRFSGHQFPNYSSELNVNALLLGDSALYLCASSRQRSGNTIYFGEGSWLTVV.

This clone came up a few times. V usage is TRBV4-1 and J usage is TRBJ2-5; no clear D gene. Germline CDR1 MGHRA, CDR2 YSYEKL. There are 15 residues in the CDR3. Trimming stripped 1 base from V and 5 bases from J, with 14 bases between. CDR3: CASSQVHSGWETQYF. CDR3 bases: TGCGCCAGCAGCCAAGTTCACTCAGGTTGGGAGACCCAGTACTTC.

The chain couples TRBV14 to TRBJ1-2, with a weak D call TRBD1 (5 bases). V dropped 1 base and J dropped 4 bases, with 10 bases sitting between them. The CDR3 covers 14 residues. Germline CDR1 reads SGHDN; CDR2 reads FVKESK. The CDR3 spells CASSQVGGTYGYTF. The CDR3 DNA is TGTGCCAGCAGCCAAGTAGGAGGGACCTATGGCTACACCTTC.